This T cell receptor (beta chain) was captured by sequencing in a study of blood T cell repertoires in COVID-19. Study information: COVID-19 samples from acute and convalescent phases originated in the United States, Italy and Spain. T cells, B-cell-depleted T cells, or PBMCs supplied cDNA or gDNA.

In the original processing: Amplification with reference gene primers provided the estimates of nucleated cell counts. TCRdb keeps only in-frame clones here, not all; method: immunoSEQ multiplex PCR. The DNA was the basis for D and trimming; V, J and clone size are from that table. The sample records approximately 240,000 clones, around 80% being singletons. This CDR3 region has 16 residues. Trimming pared 3 bases from V and 3 bases from J, leaving 16 bases between. Germline V CDR1 and CDR2: SGHNT, YYREEE (reference sequence). Sequencing was performed on peripheral blood. The rearrangement joins TRBV5-4 to TRBJ2-1, with D maybe TRBD1 (6 bases). The receptor was derived from a human donor in a cohort sampled during active COVID-19. CDR3 region: CASSSITGKSYNEQFF. CDR3 DNA: TGTGCCAGCAGCTCTATCACAGGGAAGAGCTACAATGAGCAGTTCTTC. Full variable domain (missing parts from reference TRBV5-4 and TRBJ2-1): ETGVTQSPTHLIKTRGQQVTLRCSSQSGHNTVSWYQQALGQGPQFIFQYYREEENGRGNFPPRFSGLQFPNYSSELNVNALELDDSALYLCASSSITGKSYNEQFFGPGTRLTVL.